These 28 T cell receptor beta chains were sequenced from one sample in a study of blood T cells in healthy people across ages. A second PCR of about 7 to 11 cycles used a sample-barcoded 5' primer and a J-beta primer mix. TCRdb processed the 5' RACE reads anew with MiXCR; each CDR3 protein has one entry. The sample holds around 2 million distinct CDR3 sequences, more than 35% seen once. Specimen: blood. Every receptor here comes from a human donor in good health.

This clonotype was counted many times. The chain uses TRBV7-2 and TRBJ2-3; D gene unclear. Germline V CDR1 and CDR2: SGHTA, FQGNSA. The V and J ends lost 2 bases and 1 base respectively, with 7 bases between them. This CDR3 has 14 residues. CDR3 sequence (DNA): TGTGCCAGCAGCTTATATGAGGGCACAGATACGCAGTATTTT. It encodes CASSLYEGTDTQYF.

In its sample, this clonotype was seen once. The chain has TRBV29-1 and TRBJ1-2; D is perhaps TRBD1 (5 bases). Trimming left V 4 bases short and J 5 bases short, with 14 bases between. This CDR3 has 13 amino acids. Per the germline V gene, CDR1 is SQVTM and CDR2 is ANQGSEA. The DNA for the CDR3 is TGCAGCGTTGGAACGGCGGGGGGGTATGGCTACACCTTC. Its translation: CSVGTAGGYGYTF. Supplemented by reference TRBV29-1 and TRBJ1-2, the full variable domain reads SAVISQKPSRDICQRGTSLTIQCQVDSQVTMMFWYRQQPGQSLTLIATANQGSEATYESGFVIDKFPISRPNLTFSTLTVSNMSPEDSSIYLCSVGTAGGYGYTFGSGTRLTVV.

The V call is TRBV28, the J call TRBJ2-7, with D unclear. Germline values: CDR1 MDHEN, CDR2 SYDVKM. V lost 5 bases and J lost 0, with 17 bases in between. The CDR3 runs to 16 residues. CDR3 sequence reads: CASSPPRKGYSYEQYF. The DNA for the CDR3 is TGTGCCAGCAGTCCACCGAGGAAGGGTTACTCCTACGAGCAGTACTTC.

The chain uses TRBV20-1 and TRBJ1-5, with D perhaps TRBD1 (5 bases). This CDR3 spans 14 amino acids. V shed 0 bases and J shed 6 bases, with 12 bases lying between them. Germline V gene data show CDR1 as DFQATT and CDR2 as SNEGSKA (reference sequence). CDR3 sequence: CSARDRRGGQPQHF. For the CDR3, the DNA is TGCAGTGCTAGAGACCGTAGGGGCGGTCAGCCCCAGCATTTT.

This clonotype has just a few counts. The V call is TRBV5-1, the J call TRBJ1-2; 7 bases are a match to TRBD1. Germline V gene lookup returns CDR1 SGHRS and CDR2 YFSETQ. The V and J ends lost 0 bases and 7 bases, in that order; junction bases with no gene match: 6. This CDR3 is 14 amino acids long. The CDR3: CASSLGDRDTGYTF. In DNA, the CDR3 is TGCGCCAGCAGCTTGGGTGACAGGGATACTGGCTACACCTTC.

The rearrangement uses TRBV4-3 and TRBJ2-1, with a weak D call TRBD1 (6 bases). Matching the DNA end better, TRBJ2-7 makes the J call doubtful. The V gene's germline CDR1 is LGHNA and CDR2 YSLEER. The CDR3 consists of 15 residues. The CDR3 DNA reads as TGCGCCAGCAGCCAAGTTGGGACACCGGACAATGAGCAGTACTTC. Translated: CASSQVGTPDNEQYF.

The chain recombines TRBV7-9 with TRBJ1-1; 12 bases align to TRBD1. The CDR3 sequence is 16 residues long. Germline loops: CDR1 SEHNR, CDR2 FQNEAQ (reference sequence). The trim removed 5 bases at V and 6 bases at J, leaving 10 bases unmatched. CDR3 region: CASSRLGTGGTSEAFF. The CDR3 region has the DNA TGTGCCAGCAGCCGCCTTGGGACAGGGGGCACCTCTGAAGCTTTCTTT.

J is TRBJ2-4 and V is TRBV7-3, with a possible D match to TRBD1 (5 bases). Germline CDR1 reads SGHTA; CDR2 reads FQGTGA. V was trimmed by 5 bases and J by 7 bases, leaving 21 bases between them. The CDR3 has 16 residues. CDR3: CASSQDISQPGNIQYF. The CDR3 region has the DNA TGTGCCAGCAGCCAGGACATTTCCCAGCCCGGCAACATTCAGTACTTC.

The chain combines TRBV28 with TRBJ1-2, with a weak D call TRBD1 (6 bases). V was trimmed by 7 bases and J by 1 base, leaving 10 bases between them. This CDR3 is 13 amino acids long. CDR1 and CDR2 (germline): MDHEN, SYDVKM. As DNA, the CDR3 is TGTGCCAGCAAAAGACAGGTTAACTATGGCTACACCTTC. It encodes CASKRQVNYGYTF.

The rearrangement links TRBV20-1 to TRBJ2-3; D remains ambiguous. V was pared by 1 base and J by 3 bases, with 11 bases between. Per the germline V gene, CDR1 is DFQATT and CDR2 is SNEGSKA (reference sequence). The CDR3 covers 14 residues. The CDR3 DNA reads as TGCAGTGCTAGAGCCGTGAGGCGAACAGATACGCAGTATTTT. Protein: CSARAVRRTDTQYF.

The V call is TRBV7-6, the J call TRBJ2-1; 8 bases match TRBD2. V was pared by 5 bases and J by 10 bases, with 4 bases of the junction left unmatched. Germline-derived CDR1 and CDR2 are SGHVS and FNYEAQ. There are 12 residues in the CDR3. CDR3 region: CASSKPGGEQFF. The DNA for the CDR3 is TGTGCCAGCAGCAAACCGGGGGGGGAGCAGTTCTTC.

This clonotype was detected a few times. The chain carries TRBV6-1 and TRBJ2-3; 16 bases match TRBD2. From germline, CDR1 is MNHNS and CDR2 SASEGT. V trimming: 8 bases; J trimming: 5 bases; junction bases outside the gene matches: 1. The CDR3 contains 14 residues. CDR3 coding DNA: TGTGCCAGCGGGACTAGCGGGGGGGGAGATACGCAGTATTTT. Translated: CASGTSGGGDTQYF.

The chain is built from TRBV7-3 and TRBJ1-1; 8 positions agree with TRBD1. The CDR3 runs 14 residues. Unmatched junction bases numbered 7, after V lost 3 bases and J lost 7 bases. Germline V gene data show CDR1 as SGHTA and CDR2 as FQGTGA. The CDR3 reads CASSLAGQGDEAFF. As DNA, the CDR3 is TGTGCCAGCAGCTTGGCAGGACAGGGTGATGAAGCTTTCTTT.

There are a few counts of this clonotype. The chain uses TRBV24-1 and TRBJ2-1, with D possibly matching TRBD1 (6 bases). CDR1 is KGHDR and CDR2 is SFDVKD in the germline V gene. V gave up 1 base and J gave up 12 bases, with 12 bases separating them. The CDR3 contains 13 residues. The CDR3 bases are TGTGCCACCAGTGATTTTTCGGGACAAGGGCAGTTCTTC. Its protein is CATSDFSGQGQFF.

This clonotype was counted a single time. The chain has TRBV5-1 and TRBJ1-4; D remains ambiguous. V was shortened by 1 base and J by 7 bases, with 11 bases between the two germline ends. The CDR3 runs to 14 residues. The germline V gene encodes CDR1 SGHRS and CDR2 YFSETQ. In DNA form, the CDR3 reads TGCGCCAGCAGCTTGACCCCCGAAGGTGAAAAACTGTTTTTT. Translating gives CASSLTPEGEKLFF.

The J gene is TRBJ2-3, the V gene TRBV5-5; 13 bases agree with TRBD2. CDR3 length equals 16 residues. Unmatched junction bases numbered 4, after V lost 3 bases and J lost 3 bases. CDR1 and CDR2 (germline): SGHKS, YYEKEE (reference sequence). The CDR3 loop is CASSSGLAGRTDTQYF. The CDR3, as DNA: TGTGCCAGCAGCTCGGGACTAGCGGGGAGGACAGATACGCAGTATTTT.

The CDR3 is CSVDSTGGNEQFF. In nucleotides, the CDR3 is TGCAGCGTTGATTCAACCGGGGGCAATGAGCAGTTCTTC. The V gene is TRBV29-1, the J gene TRBJ2-1, with a weak D call TRBD2 (6 bases). Germline V CDR1 and CDR2: SQVTM, ANQGSEA. The V gene lost 3 bases and the J gene lost 6 bases, with 12 bases spanning the gap. The length of the CDR3 is 13 residues.

This clonotype was seen a handful of times. DNA of the CDR3: TGTGCCAGCAACCGGGACACTCAAGAGACCCAGTACTTC. Translating it yields CASNRDTQETQYF. The gene calls are TRBV7-9 and TRBJ2-5, with a possible D match to TRBD1 (6 bases). Trimming cost V 7 bases and J 2 bases, with 11 bases left between them. The CDR3 length is 13 residues. Germline V gene sequence: CDR1 SEHNR, CDR2 FQNEAQ (reference sequence).

This clonotype was observed a handful of times. The chain couples TRBV12-5 to TRBJ2-1, with TRBD1 identical over 8 bases. The J segment lost 3 bases and the V segment lost 5 bases, leaving 9 bases of the junction unmatched. The CDR3 runs to 16 residues. Germline V gives CDR1 LGHNT, CDR2 FRNRAP. CDR3 residues: CASGDQTGVGYNEQFF. The CDR3 coding sequence is TGTGCTAGTGGTGACCAGACAGGGGTCGGCTACAATGAGCAGTTCTTC.

This clonotype was observed a few times. This sequence joins TRBV18 and TRBJ2-5; 7 nucleotides align to TRBD1. The CDR3 is made up of 14 amino acids. Germline V gene sequence: CDR1 KGHSH, CDR2 LQKENI. Unmatched junction bases numbered 5, after V lost 2 bases and J lost 5 bases. CDR3 DNA: TGTGCCAGCTCACCATACAGGGGTGACGAGACCCAGTACTTC. Its protein is CASSPYRGDETQYF.

This clonotype was observed many times. V is TRBV15 and J is TRBJ2-7; no clear D gene. Trimming removed 5 bases at V and 2 bases at J, with 10 bases between. From germline, CDR1 is LNHNV and CDR2 YYDKDF (reference sequence). The CDR3 consists of 13 residues. The CDR3 reads CATSVRPPYEQYF. CDR3 sequence (DNA): TGTGCCACCAGCGTGAGGCCGCCCTACGAGCAGTACTTC. The complete variable domain, with remaining parts taken from reference TRBV15 and TRBJ2-7, reads DAMVIQNPRYQVTQFGKPVTLSCSQTLNHNVMYWYQQKSSQAPKLLFHYYDKDFNNEADTPDNFQSRRPNTSFCFLDIRSPGLGDTAMYLCATSVRPPYEQYFGPGTRLTVT.

With regard to this clonotype: One end of the junction does not line up with germline, which may come from a read error. The chain links TRBV7-6 to TRBJ2-5; unclear D gene. CDR3 length equals 13 residues. Germline V lookup: CDR1 SGHVS, CDR2 FNYEAQ. CDR3 bases: TGTGCCAGCGTAGGAAGGAACCAAGAGACCCTGTACTTC. This gives the protein CASVGRNQETLYF.

This clonotype was seen only a few times. The V gene is TRBV10-3, the J gene TRBJ2-3; 15 positions agree with TRBD2. The CDR3 covers 19 residues. Germline V CDR1 and CDR2: ENHRY, SYGVKD. V was pared by 6 bases and J by 6 bases, with 16 bases of the junction left unmatched. The CDR3 DNA is TGTGCCATCAGCCTTCCACCGGGACTAGCGGGGGGCATGGTGGATACGCAGTATTTT. Translation gives CAISLPPGLAGGMVDTQYF.

This clonotype has ten or more counts. The rearrangement joins TRBV7-9 to TRBJ2-3; 9 positions agree with TRBD1. V dropped 5 bases and J dropped 0; count of bases not matched to a gene: 3. The germline CDR1 and CDR2 sequences are SEHNR and FQNEAQ (reference sequence). The length of the CDR3 is 15 residues. Here the CDR3 DNA reads TGTGCCAGCAGCCCACAGGGGGCTAGCACAGATACGCAGTATTTT. The encoded protein is CASSPQGASTDTQYF. The whole variable domain, filled in from reference TRBV7-9 and TRBJ2-3, reads DTGVSQNPRHKITKRGQNVTFRCDPISEHNRLYWYRQTLGQGPEFLTYFQNEAQLEKSRLLSDRFSAERPKGSFSTLEIQRTEQGDSAMYLCASSPQGASTDTQYFGPGTRLTVL.

This chain connects TRBV4-3 to TRBJ2-3; 8 positions agree with TRBD2. Germline CDR1 LGHNA, CDR2 YSLEER. This CDR3 spans 16 amino acids. Losses at the gene ends were 4 bases for V and 0 bases for J; bases not matched to a gene: 6. The CDR3 DNA reads TGCGCCAGCAGCCTTCTGAGCGGGGGTAGCACAGATACGCAGTATTTT. Residues: CASSLLSGGSTDTQYF.

Comments on this clonotype: A junction boundary mismatches the germline segment, possibly from a read error. The V gene is TRBV5-4, the J gene TRBJ2-3; 7 bases are a match to TRBD1. The length of the CDR3 is 16 residues. Germline-derived CDR1 and CDR2 are SGHNT and YYREEE (reference sequence). CDR3 coding DNA: TGTGCCGGCAGCCCCCCGGGACAGATAATTACAGATACGCAGTATTTT. Protein sequence: CAGSPPGQIITDTQYF.

The chain is built from TRBV29-1 and TRBJ1-2; 7 nucleotides match TRBD1. The germline V gene encodes CDR1 SQVTM and CDR2 ANQGSEA. CDR3 length equals 14 residues. After removal of 4 bases from V and 4 bases from J, the junction contained 9 bases not matched to a gene. The CDR3 loop reads CSVVRTGAAYGYTF. For the CDR3, the DNA is TGCAGCGTTGTAAGAACAGGGGCGGCCTATGGCTACACCTTC.

The rearrangement links TRBV2 to TRBJ2-5, with D unresolved. Deletions cut 3 bases from V and 3 bases from J, with 8 bases between. Germline V CDR1 and CDR2: SNHLY, FYNNEI. The CDR3 runs 13 residues. In DNA, the CDR3 is TGTGCCAGCAGTGAGAGACTTGAAGAGACCCAGTACTTC. Translating it yields CASSERLEETQYF.